The rows below give T cell receptor beta chains drawn from one sample of a study of regulatory T cells in long-lasting Graves disease. TCRdb recomputed calls from the multiplex PCR reads with MiXCR, one row per CDR3 protein. The sample shows 380,000 or so distinct CDR3 sequences, 15% to 20% of them seen only once. These records were also assigned to another study, of T cells in Graves' hyperthyroidism and ophthalmopathy.

The starting material was peripheral blood mononuclear cells (PBMCs), obtained at new diagnosis, from a patient treated with antithyroid drugs. These receptors all stem from a woman aged 18-30 years with Graves disease. Both conserved end residues are part of each CDR3. A D gene is named only where the DNA matches it firmly. Only some rows state a clone size, as once, few, many or a class for expanded clones.

TRBJ2-3 | TRBD1 | many | TRBV7-6 | CASSKGQGRTDTQYF | TGTGCCAGCAGCAAGGGACAGGGGAGGACAGATACGCAGTATTTT
TRBJ2-3 | TRBD1 | many | TRBV20-1 | CSAHRDRADTQYF | TGCAGTGCCCATCGGGACAGGGCAGATACGCAGTATTTT
TRBJ2-5 | TRBD2 | many | TRBV2 | CASSAGGAGTQYF | TGTGCCAGCAGCGCCGGGGGGGCCGGGACCCAGTACTTC
TRBJ2-1 | . | many | TRBV24-1 | CATSDLGSHNEQFF | TGTGCCACCAGTGATTTGGGGAGCCACAATGAGCAGTTCTTC
TRBJ1-2 | . | . | TRBV12-3/TRBV12-4 | CASSPAAGAGYTF | TGTGCCAGCAGCCCCGCGGCCGGGGCCGGCTACACCTTC
TRBJ1-2 | . | . | TRBV15 | CATSRGQANYGYTF | TGTGCCACCAGCAGAGGACAAGCTAACTATGGCTACACCTTC
TRBJ2-3 | TRBD1 | many | TRBV5-1 | CASSWTGASGAQYF | TGCGCCAGCAGCTGGACAGGGGCCTCGGGAGCGCAGTATTTT
TRBJ2-2 | . | . | TRBV2 | CASTEGSLNTGELFF | TGTGCCAGCACCGAAGGTAGTCTGAACACCGGGGAGCTGTTTTTT
TRBJ2-3 | . | many | TRBV5-1 | CASSPIGGNSDTQYF | TGCGCCAGCAGCCCAATTGGGGGGAACTCAGATACGCAGTATTTT
TRBJ2-7 | . | few | TRBV20-1 | CSPGQTYEQYF | TGCAGCCCAGGGCAGACCTACGAGCAGTACTTC
TRBJ1-3 | . | few | TRBV5-1 | CASSLESAGHGNTIYF | TGCGCCAGCAGCTTGGAATCGGCAGGGCATGGAAACACCATATATTTT
TRBJ2-5 | . | many | TRBV2 | CASSGNPGETQYF | TGTGCCAGCAGTGGGAATCCCGGGGAGACCCAGTACTTC